There are a few counts of the clone carrying this T cell receptor beta chain. Its matching antigen is unknown. Germline V gives CDR1 MGHRA, CDR2 YSYEKL. Trimming took off 4 bases at V and 2 bases at J, with 16 bases between the two ends. The CDR3 has 16 residues. A single record per CDR3 protein comes from TCRdb applying MiXCR to the 5' RACE reads. The table has approximately 210,000 distinct CDR3 sequences, less than 9.5% seen once. These data originate in a study of identical twins. Study results and limitations: Instead of following the same donors, the conclusions were based on cross-sectional statistical analysis. Among monozygotic twins, out-of-frame TCR alpha sharing exceeded what models predicted.

This sequence was found in a woman younger than 35 in good health. Sequenced: memory (CD45RO+) T cells sorted from blood. V usage is TRBV4-1 and J usage is TRBJ2-3, with D tentatively TRBD2 (6 bases). CDR3 sequence (DNA): TGCGCCAGCAGCCTTTCCGGGACTGGCCACACAGATACGCAGTATTTT. Protein: CASSLSGTGHTDTQYF.